This TCR beta chain is drawn from a study of T cell repertoires in cytomegalovirus infection. About the research overall: Public TCR beta signatures indicated both CMV infection and matching HLA type.

This CDR3 has 14 amino acids. V was shortened by 6 bases and J by 3 bases, with 14 bases between the two germline ends. Per the germline V gene, CDR1 is MDHEN and CDR2 is SYDVKM. Notes on this clonotype: As yet, its antigen is unknown.

Findings and limits, study-wide: There were carriers of CMV plus the relevant HLA, and cumulative public TCR beta family frequency identified them. The study found HLA-C-restricted CMV-specific TCR beta clonotypes dominating the ex vivo response.

MiXCR was run by TCRdb on the reads, yielding one entry per CDR3 protein. Of about 60,000 distinct CDR3 sequences in the sample, 25% to 40% were seen once. V is TRBV28 and J is TRBJ2-5, with D perhaps assigned TRBD1 or TRBD2 (7 bases each). This TCR was sampled from a human donor in good health (CMV status not recorded). Some clones in this sample may be carry-over from other donors' samples. Sequenced input: PBMCs, sequenced either directly or after in vitro stimulation (not recorded which). The CDR3 DNA reads TGTGCCAGCAGCTCCAGGGGGGGGAAAGAGACCCAGTACTTC. This encodes CASSSRGGKETQYF.